The next 26 T cell receptor beta chains were all read from a single sample in a study of T cells in Graves' hyperthyroidism and ophthalmopathy. Amplification targeted TCR beta CDR3 regions from RNA transcripts. HTBI primers were used for first-round RT-PCR of the TCR CDR3. TCRdb ran MiXCR on the multiplex PCR reads and lists one entry per CDR3 protein. Of approximately 700,000 distinct CDR3 sequences in the sample, roughly 17% were seen once. The material sequenced was blood. The receptor source for this set is a man in his late teens or twenties with Graves' hyperthyroidism.

This clonotype was seen many times. This chain connects TRBV20-1 to TRBJ2-1; D unclear. Trimming removed 6 bases at V and 8 bases at J, with 17 bases between. Germline V CDR1 and CDR2: DFQATT, SNEGSKA (reference sequence). The CDR3 is made up of 13 amino acids. The CDR3 bases are TGCAGTGCCCTCCGCCCTGCGAGAGATGAGCAGTTCTTC. Translating it yields CSALRPARDEQFF.

This clonotype was seen repeatedly, ten times or more. V and J are TRBV6-1 and TRBJ2-5, with a tentative D call TRBD1 (5 bases). CDR1 is MNHNS, CDR2 SASEGT, per germline. V gave up 5 bases and J gave up 0 bases, with 13 bases separating them. The CDR3 has 15 residues. CDR3 nucleotide sequence: TGTGCCAGCAGTAACAATGTACAGGACCAAGAGACCCAGTACTTC. Translation gives CASSNNVQDQETQYF.

This clonotype came up many times. V is TRBV6-1 and J is TRBJ2-3; D is unresolved. CDR1 and CDR2 from the germline V gene are MNHNS and SASEGT. This CDR3 region has 13 residues. V gave up 6 bases and J gave up 1 base, with 8 bases separating them. CDR3 sequence: CASRQGGTDTQYF. The CDR3 region has the DNA TGTGCCAGCAGACAAGGAGGCACAGATACGCAGTATTTT.

This clonotype has a count of ten or more. V gene TRBV11-2 combines with J gene TRBJ2-7; 8 bases are shared with TRBD2. Trimming removed 5 bases from V and 0 bases from J; junction bases left unmatched: 15. Germline lookup yields CDR1 SGHAT and CDR2 FQNNGV. This CDR3 contains 18 residues. The CDR3 loop is CASSITAASGPFSYEQYF. CDR3 nucleotides: TGTGCCAGCAGCATAACTGCGGCTAGCGGGCCTTTCTCCTACGAGCAGTACTTC.

This clonotype has ten or more counts. This may stem from a read error, because a much larger clone lies one nucleotide away. V gene TRBV2 combines with J gene TRBJ2-3; 14 nucleotides line up with TRBD2. The germline V gene has CDR1 SNHLY and CDR2 FYNNEI. The CDR3 length is 17 residues. V dropped 4 bases and J dropped 0; count of bases not matched to a gene: 3. The CDR3 reads CASSGLAGGASTDTQYF. DNA of the CDR3: TGTGCCAGCAGTGGACTAGCGGGAGGGGCAAGCACAGATACGCAGTATTTT. The full variable domain, completed using reference TRBV2 and TRBJ2-3, is EPEVTQTPSHQVTQMGQEVILRCVPISNHLYFYWYRQILGQKVEFLVSFYNNEISEKSEIFDDQFSVERPDGSNFTLKIRSTKLEDSAMYFCASSGLAGGASTDTQYFGPGTRLTVL.

This clonotype appeared a few times. The chain carries TRBV4-3 and TRBJ2-2; D remains unclear. V was trimmed by 2 bases and J by 1 base, leaving 11 bases between them. The germline gives CDR1 LGHNA, CDR2 YSLEER. The CDR3 consists of 16 residues. The CDR3 coding sequence is TGCGCCAGCAGCCAATATCGTCCAATGAACACCGGGGAGCTGTTTTTT. Amino acids: CASSQYRPMNTGELFF.

This clonotype has a handful of counts. The V gene is TRBV29-1, the J gene TRBJ2-5; the D gene is possibly TRBD2 (5 bases). V gave up 7 bases and J gave up 0 bases, with 12 bases separating them. Germline-derived CDR1 and CDR2 are SQVTM and ANQGSEA. This CDR3 region has 13 residues. CDR3 in DNA: TGCAGCGCGGAGGATGGGTACCAAGAGACCCAGTACTTC. Translated, it gives CSAEDGYQETQYF.

The table lists this clonotype with a few counts. This chain links TRBV4-3 with TRBJ1-4; a weak D match, TRBD1 (5 bases). The germline CDR1 and CDR2 sequences are LGHNA and YSLEER. Trimming stripped 4 bases from V and 8 bases from J, with 17 bases between. The CDR3 runs to 15 residues. CDR3 in amino acids: CASSLSRGGGEKLFF. CDR3 bases: TGCGCCAGCAGCCTATCCCGCGGGGGTGGCGAAAAACTGTTTTTT.

This clonotype was recorded a few times. The V gene is TRBV20-1, the J gene TRBJ2-6; TRBD2 matches 9 bases. The CDR3 has 18 amino acids. With V trimmed by 0 bases and J by 0 bases, 6 bases remained unmatched. Germline V gene data show CDR1 as DFQATT and CDR2 as SNEGSKA (reference sequence). The chain's CDR3 is CSARDVYSGGSGANVLTF. The CDR3, as DNA: TGCAGTGCTAGAGATGTGTATAGCGGGGGCTCTGGGGCCAACGTCCTGACTTTC.

The gene calls are TRBV20-1 and TRBJ2-2, with 8 bases lining up with TRBD2. The CDR3 spans 16 residues. V was clipped by 3 bases and J by 2 bases; unmatched bases: 8. The V gene's germline CDR1 is DFQATT and CDR2 SNEGSKA (reference sequence). CDR3 sequence: CSASQGGGINTGELFF. Here the CDR3 DNA reads TGCAGTGCTAGCCAAGGCGGGGGGATAAACACCGGGGAGCTGTTTTTT.

This clonotype has a count of ten or more. This sequence joins TRBV28 and TRBJ2-7, with TRBD1 matching over 10 bases. The V segment lost 6 bases and the J segment 3 bases; nucleotides outside the gene matches: 8. This CDR3 is built from 15 residues. From germline, CDR1 is MDHEN and CDR2 SYDVKM. The DNA for the CDR3 is TGTGCCAGCAGACCGGGACAGGGGTTTCGCTACGAGCAGTACTTC. It is translated as CASRPGQGFRYEQYF.

This clonotype appeared many times. The chain has TRBV28 and TRBJ2-5; 9 bases fit TRBD2. V was pared by 5 bases and J by 2 bases, with 6 bases of the junction left unmatched. Germline CDR1 and CDR2: MDHEN and SYDVKM. This CDR3 has 15 amino acids. Here the CDR3 reads CASSPTSGHQETQYF. CDR3 sequence (DNA): TGTGCCAGCAGTCCTACTAGCGGGCATCAAGAGACCCAGTACTTC.

This clonotype was counted only a few times. This rearrangement joins TRBV7-2 to TRBJ1-5, with D hard to call. CDR1 and CDR2 (germline): SGHTA, FQGNSA. Between the trimmed V and J ends, which lost 2 bases and 0 bases, there was a span of 8 bases. The CDR3 runs 15 residues. The CDR3, as DNA: TGTGCCAGCAGCTTATCAGGTGTTAGCAATCAGCCCCAGCATTTT. Translation gives CASSLSGVSNQPQHF.

The chain couples TRBV9 to TRBJ2-2; TRBD2 matches at 9 bases. With V trimmed by 3 bases and J by 4 bases, 7 bases remained unmatched. There are 16 residues in the CDR3. Germline V gene data show CDR1 as SGDLS and CDR2 as YYNGEE. CDR3: CASSGSGRMSTGELFF. CDR3 in DNA: TGTGCCAGCAGCGGTAGCGGGAGAATGTCCACCGGGGAGCTGTTTTTT.

This clonotype was recorded many times. The rearrangement links TRBV27 to TRBJ2-1; the D gene is possibly TRBD2 (6 bases). From germline, CDR1 is MNHEY and CDR2 SMNVEV (reference sequence). V lost 2 bases, J lost 7 bases, and 9 bases lay in between. CDR3 length: 13 amino acids. The CDR3 sequence is CASSLPGVNEQFF. The CDR3 nucleotides read TGTGCCAGCAGTTTACCGGGGGTGAATGAGCAGTTCTTC.

This clonotype was picked up a small number of times. The chain is built from TRBV27 and TRBJ2-7; D unclear. The CDR3 loop spans 15 amino acids. Deletions cut 0 bases from V and 1 base from J, with 10 bases between. Germline V gives CDR1 MNHEY, CDR2 SMNVEV (reference sequence). The CDR3 region is CASSLSGLGSYEQYF. DNA of the CDR3: TGTGCCAGCAGTTTATCTGGCCTTGGGTCCTACGAGCAGTACTTC.

This clonotype was seen ten or more times. The chain employs TRBV6-5 and TRBJ2-5; D is ambiguous. From germline, CDR1 is MNHEY and CDR2 SVGAGI. V was pared by 1 base and J by 4 bases, with 7 bases between. This CDR3 is built from 13 residues. CDR3 in amino acids: CASSYLSGETQYF. The CDR3 nucleotides read TGTGCCAGCAGTTACTTATCCGGAGAGACCCAGTACTTC.

The rearrangement links TRBV24-1 to TRBJ2-3; D gene ambiguous. The germline V gene encodes CDR1 KGHDR and CDR2 SFDVKD. The CDR3 is 13 amino acids. CDR3 amino acids: CATESSYTDTQYF. The CDR3 nucleotides are TGTGCTACGGAGTCGAGTTATACAGATACGCAGTATTTT.

The rearrangement links TRBV19 to TRBJ1-1; TRBD1 might be the D (5 bases). The CDR3 is made up of 16 amino acids. The V gene's germline CDR1 is LNHDA and CDR2 SQIVND (reference sequence). V was cut by 8 bases and J by 4 bases, with 23 bases left in between. CDR3 in amino acids: CASETWRGNGGTEAFF. The CDR3 region has the DNA TGTGCCAGTGAGACTTGGCGGGGCAACGGGGGCACTGAAGCTTTCTTT.

V gene TRBV10-3 combines with J gene TRBJ2-2; TRBD1 aligns across 7 bases. CDR1 is ENHRY, CDR2 SYGVKD, per germline. The J segment lost 5 bases and the V segment lost 3 bases, leaving 6 bases of the junction unmatched. This CDR3 is built from 15 residues. This chain's CDR3 is CAISEQQGITGELFF. The CDR3 DNA is TGTGCCATCAGTGAACAACAGGGGATAACCGGGGAGCTGTTTTTT.

This clonotype has just a few counts. The CDR3 region has the DNA TGCGCCAGCAGCTTCGGGCAGACTGAAGCTTTCTTT. Its translation is CASSFGQTEAFF. V is TRBV5-1 and J is TRBJ1-1; the D is unclear. The CDR3 consists of 12 residues. V lost 2 bases and J lost 5, with 7 bases in between. Germline values: CDR1 SGHRS, CDR2 YFSETQ.

There are many counts of this clonotype. The chain employs TRBV7-9 and TRBJ2-1; TRBD1 matches 11 bases. Trimming removed 3 bases from V and 4 bases from J; junction bases left unmatched: 2. Germline V gene lookup returns CDR1 SEHNR and CDR2 FQNEAQ (reference sequence). This CDR3 spans 15 amino acids. CDR3 sequence: CASSLGQGVYNEQFF. For the CDR3, the DNA is TGTGCCAGCAGCTTGGGACAGGGGGTATACAATGAGCAGTTCTTC.

This clonotype came up many times. The chain is built from TRBV28 and TRBJ1-5; perhaps TRBD1 as D (5 bases). The CDR3 runs to 17 residues. Per the germline V gene, CDR1 is MDHEN and CDR2 is SYDVKM. V gave up 7 bases and J gave up 1 base, with 20 bases separating them. As DNA, the CDR3 is TGTGCCAGCAAGATTCTCACAGTGGGGGAGAGCAATCAGCCCCAGCATTTT. It is translated as CASKILTVGESNQPQHF.

This chain connects TRBV28 to TRBJ1-2, with D unclear. The V end lost 3 bases, the J end lost 8 bases, and 7 bases lay between the germline ends. The CDR3 length is 11 residues. The germline V gene has CDR1 MDHEN and CDR2 SYDVKM. The CDR3 region has the DNA TGTGCCAGCAGTTTTGGGGTCGGCTACACCTTC. Translating gives CASSFGVGYTF.

To note about this clonotype: A much larger clone sits a single nucleotide away, making a read error possible. The chain uses TRBV2 and TRBJ1-1; TRBD1 might be the D (6 bases). The germline CDR1 and CDR2 sequences are SNHLY and FYNNEI. The germline V and J ends were trimmed by 6 bases and 4 bases, with 12 bases remaining between them. This CDR3 region has 13 residues. CDR3 nucleotide sequence: TGTGCCAGCAGAACAGGGAGATCCACTGAAGCTTTCTTT. Residues: CASRTGRSTEAFF.

This clonotype was seen only a few times. This chain connects TRBV20-1 to TRBJ1-6, with 7 bases lining up with TRBD1. The CDR3 is 14 amino acids. Germline CDR1 is DFQATT and CDR2 is SNEGSKA (reference sequence). V lost 3 bases, J lost 9 bases, and 8 bases stayed unmatched. The CDR3 sequence: CSASPQGRSSPLHF. Here the CDR3 DNA reads TGCAGTGCTAGCCCACAGGGGAGGAGTTCACCCCTCCACTTT.